A single sample is the source of the 23 T cell receptor beta chains below, sequenced in a study of T cell responses to AZD1222 COVID-19 vaccine. Clones were read by immunoSEQ multiplex PCR, and TCRdb kept only the in-frame ones, dropping some. Of about 100,000 clones listed, roughly 91% are singletons. The sequencing here drew on peripheral blood, taken on day 0 of AZD1222 vaccination. The source is an adult in good health.

This chain links TRBV13 with TRBJ2-1; 7 nucleotides align to TRBD2. V was clipped by 2 bases and J by 8 bases; unmatched bases: 9. The CDR3 has 15 amino acids. Germline V gene sequence: CDR1 PRHDT, CDR2 FYEKMQ (reference sequence). CDR3 region: CASSLPMAGEDEQFF. CDR3 sequence (DNA): TGTGCCAGCAGCTTACCCATGGCGGGAGAGGATGAGCAGTTCTTC.

This rearrangement joins TRBV11-2 to TRBJ2-2, with D possibly matching TRBD1 (5 bases). Germline values: CDR1 SGHAT, CDR2 FQNNGV. This CDR3 has 15 residues. V was cut by 1 base and J by 7 bases, with 13 bases left in between. The CDR3 DNA reads as TGTGCCAGCAGCTTAGGCGCGATAAGGGGCGGGGAGCTGTTTTTT. It translates to CASSLGAIRGGELFF.

The chain combines TRBV7-9 with TRBJ1-1; no reliable D call. The CDR3 runs 13 residues. The germline V gene encodes CDR1 SEHNR and CDR2 FQNEAQ (reference sequence). Trimming took 1 base from V and 3 from J, leaving 6 bases between them. Here the CDR3 DNA reads TGTGCCAGCAGCTTAGTTGTCGACACTGAAGCTTTCTTT. Amino acid sequence: CASSLVVDTEAFF.

The rearrangement joins TRBV18 to TRBJ2-5, with D hard to call. Germline V CDR1 and CDR2: KGHSH, LQKENI. V was pared by 5 bases and J by 0 bases, with 10 bases between. This CDR3 is built from 14 residues. The CDR3 region has the DNA TGTGCCAGCTCAGCTAGGATGTACCAAGAGACCCAGTACTTC. This sequence encodes CASSARMYQETQYF.

The chain is built from TRBV28 and TRBJ1-2; maybe TRBD1 (5 bases). Trimming shortened V by 7 bases and J by 8 bases, and 20 bases separated the two germline ends. There are 14 residues in the CDR3. Germline lookup yields CDR1 MDHEN and CDR2 SYDVKM. CDR3: CASNTPGTSGGYTF. In DNA form, the CDR3 reads TGTGCCAGCAATACACCTGGGACCTCGGGGGGCTACACCTTC.

J is TRBJ1-2 and V is TRBV5-4; D gene ambiguous. This CDR3 is built from 15 residues. The V gene lost 0 bases and the J gene lost 8 bases, with 17 bases spanning the gap. CDR1 is SGHNT, CDR2 YYREEE, per germline (reference sequence). The CDR3 protein is CASSLDPWEGSGYTF. The CDR3 nucleotides are TGTGCCAGCAGCTTGGATCCTTGGGAGGGTTCGGGCTACACCTTC.

V usage is TRBV28 and J usage is TRBJ1-5; D gene ambiguous. The CDR3 is made up of 14 amino acids. Germline V gives CDR1 MDHEN, CDR2 SYDVKM. Trimming cost V 5 bases and J 2 bases, with 10 bases left between them. CDR3 residues: CASSARARNQPQHF. The CDR3 DNA reads as TGTGCCAGCAGTGCACGGGCTCGCAATCAGCCCCAGCATTTT.

The chain is built from TRBV4-1 and TRBJ1-2; D uncertain. CDR3 length: 14 residues. Germline CDR1 reads MGHRA; CDR2 reads YSYEKL. Trimming stripped 1 base from V and 2 bases from J, with 8 bases between. CDR3 DNA sequence: TGCGCCAGCAGCCAAGGGACGTCAAACTATGGCTACACCTTC. Protein: CASSQGTSNYGYTF.

This chain links TRBV15 with TRBJ1-1, with unresolved D. Germline loops: CDR1 LNHNV, CDR2 YYDKDF (reference sequence). V was pared by 0 bases and J by 1 base, with 9 bases between. CDR3 length: 15 amino acids. In DNA, the CDR3 is TGTGCCACCAGCAGAGATAGATCAGGGAACACTGAAGCTTTCTTT. Translating gives CATSRDRSGNTEAFF.

The CDR3 reads CASSRGLSTDTQYF. CDR3 sequence (DNA): TGTGCCAGCAGCCGGGGACTAAGCACAGATACGCAGTATTTT. The V and J genes are TRBV14 and TRBJ2-3; 7 bases line up with TRBD2. With 4 bases clipped from V and 0 bases from J, the junction kept 1 base outside the gene matches. This CDR3 contains 14 residues. Looked up from germline, CDR1 is SGHDN and CDR2 is FVKESK.

This chain uses TRBV27 with TRBJ2-7, with 7 positions matching TRBD1. CDR1 is MNHEY and CDR2 is SMNVEV in the germline V gene (reference sequence). Trimming took 3 bases from V and 4 from J; bases not matched to a gene: 9. The CDR3 totals 15 residues. This CDR3 is CASSLTGSPRYEQYF. The CDR3 nucleotides read TGTGCCAGCAGTTTGACAGGGTCGCCCAGATACGAGCAGTACTTC.

V gene TRBV7-9 combines with J gene TRBJ1-1; the match to TRBD1 covers 7 bases. V lost 5 bases and J lost 4; bases outside the gene matches: 10. The CDR3 runs 15 residues. Germline V gives CDR1 SEHNR, CDR2 FQNEAQ (reference sequence). CDR3 amino acids: CASSLHRGVGTEAFF. The CDR3 DNA is TGTGCCAGCAGCCTTCACAGGGGTGTGGGCACTGAAGCTTTCTTT.

About this clone: In the same sample, other DNA sequences code for this CDR3. The chain links TRBV9 to TRBJ1-3; possible D gene TRBD1, 5 bases. The CDR3 spans 15 residues. Trimming cost V 4 bases and J 0 bases, with 11 bases left between them. Germline V lookup: CDR1 SGDLS, CDR2 YYNGEE. The CDR3 protein is CASSLTGGSGNTIYF. The CDR3 nucleotides are TGTGCCAGCAGCCTCACTGGGGGCTCTGGAAACACCATATATTTT.

The chain joins TRBV12-3 or TRBV12-4 to TRBJ2-1; D unresolved. Trimming shortened V by 6 bases and J by 12 bases, and 15 bases separated the two germline ends. The CDR3 length is 12 residues. The CDR3 here is CASRPVSEGQFF. Written as DNA, the CDR3 is TGTGCCAGCAGGCCCGTATCCGAAGGGCAGTTCTTC.

This chain joins TRBV28 and TRBJ2-1; perhaps TRBD1 as D (6 bases). CDR3 size: 11 residues. V lost 9 bases and J lost 7, with 10 bases in between. CDR1 and CDR2 from the germline V gene are MDHEN and SYDVKM. The CDR3 nucleotides are TGTGCCAGTTTGGGGGCAAATGAGCAGTTCTTC. This encodes CASLGANEQFF.

The V and J genes are TRBV5-1 and TRBJ2-5; 8 nucleotides line up with TRBD1. CDR3 length: 15 residues. The V segment lost 2 bases and the J segment 4 bases; nucleotides outside the gene matches: 7. CDR1 is SGHRS and CDR2 is YFSETQ in the germline V gene. In DNA form, the CDR3 reads TGCGCCAGCAGCTTATTGCCAGGGGGCATAGAGACCCAGTACTTC. This sequence encodes CASSLLPGGIETQYF.

This clone appeared a few times. CDR3 nucleotides: TGTGCCAGCAGCTTAGTAGGGTTGCGTGAAGCTTTCTTT. As protein: CASSLVGLREAFF. The rearrangement joins TRBV7-9 to TRBJ1-1; D call uncertain. The CDR3 is 13 residues long. The germline V and J ends were trimmed by 1 base and 7 bases, with 10 bases remaining between them. Germline V CDR1 and CDR2: SEHNR, FQNEAQ (reference sequence).

This clone has a single count. This rearrangement joins TRBV14 to TRBJ1-4; tentatively, D is TRBD1 (5 bases). CDR1 is SGHDN and CDR2 is FVKESK in the germline V gene. The CDR3 totals 13 residues. The V end was cut by 6 bases, the J end by 5 bases, with 10 bases between. The CDR3 protein is CASRRTKNEKLFF. In nucleotides, the CDR3 is TGTGCCAGCAGGCGGACAAAAAATGAAAAACTGTTTTTT. Full variable domain (outside the CDR3, taken from reference TRBV14 and TRBJ1-4): EAGVTQFPSHSVIEKGQTVTLRCDPISGHDNLYWYRRVMGKEIKFLLHFVKESKQDESGMPNNRFLAERTGGTYSTLKVQPAELEDSGVYFCASRRTKNEKLFFGSGTQLSVL.

The rearrangement joins TRBV6-5 to TRBJ1-4; 8 nucleotides match TRBD1. With 0 bases clipped from V and 8 bases from J, the junction kept 5 bases outside the gene matches. CDR3 length: 15 amino acids. Germline V gives CDR1 MNHEY, CDR2 SVGAGI. This CDR3 reads CASSYSTGVGEKLFF. CDR3 nucleotide sequence: TGTGCCAGCAGTTACTCGACAGGGGTGGGAGAAAAACTGTTTTTT.

This chain uses TRBV27 with TRBJ2-7; TRBD1 or TRBD2 may be the D gene (5 bases each). The CDR3 consists of 14 residues. Germline V gene lookup returns CDR1 MNHEY and CDR2 SMNVEV (reference sequence). Trimming cost V 2 bases and J 3 bases, with 11 bases left between them. The CDR3 loop is CASSLKGPNYEQYF. Written as DNA, the CDR3 is TGTGCCAGCAGTTTAAAGGGACCCAACTACGAGCAGTACTTC.

The chain recombines TRBV28 with TRBJ1-5; no definite D call. V gave up 3 bases and J gave up 5 bases, with 11 bases separating them. Germline loops: CDR1 MDHEN, CDR2 SYDVKM. This CDR3 is 14 amino acids long. CDR3 sequence: CASSFPGVDQPQHF. The CDR3 coding sequence is TGTGCCAGCAGTTTTCCCGGAGTAGATCAGCCCCAGCATTTT. The full variable domain, with the rest looked up from reference TRBV28 and TRBJ1-5, is DVKVTQSSRYLVKRTGEKVFLECVQDMDHENMFWYRQDPGLGLRLIYFSYDVKMKEKGDIPEGYSVSREKKERFSLILESASTNQTSMYLCASSFPGVDQPQHFGDGTRLSIL.

The V gene is TRBV5-1, the J gene TRBJ1-1; maybe TRBD1 (5 bases). This CDR3 has 16 amino acids. CDR1 SGHRS and CDR2 YFSETQ come from the germline V gene. The V and J ends lost 4 bases and 0 bases respectively, with 16 bases between them. In DNA, the CDR3 is TGCGCCAGCAGCCAGGGCGGGGGTAGTATGAACACTGAAGCTTTCTTT. It yields the protein CASSQGGGSMNTEAFF.

This rearrangement joins TRBV5-1 to TRBJ1-5; a weak D match, TRBD1 (6 bases). CDR3 size: 14 residues. V was clipped by 2 bases and J by 5 bases, with 11 bases between them. Germline lookup yields CDR1 SGHRS and CDR2 YFSETQ. Here the CDR3 reads CASSFGGGDQPQHF. CDR3 in DNA: TGCGCCAGCAGCTTCGGGGGGGGCGATCAGCCCCAGCATTTT. Based on the CDR3 plus reference TRBV5-1 and TRBJ1-5, the full variable domain is KAGVTQTPRYLIKTRGQQVTLSCSPISGHRSVSWYQQTPGQGLQFLFEYFSETQRNKGNFPGRFSGRQFSNSRSEMNVSTLELGDSALYLCASSFGGGDQPQHFGDGTRLSIL.